Listed below are T cell receptor beta chains from one sample, sequenced in a study of spatial heterogeneity in lung cancer. TCRdb re-analysed the 5' RACE reads in MiXCR, keeping a single row per CDR3 protein. The sample yields 3,300 or so distinct CDR3 sequences, around 8.1% seen once. The starting material was lung tumor tissue, obtained at surgery. The receptors come from a male donor with early-stage non-small cell lung cancer. Each CDR3 is given with its conserved first and last residue. A D gene is named only where the DNA matches it firmly. Rows may omit the clone size; those that give it use once, few, many or a size class.

TRBJ1-5,-,many,TRBV7-2,TGTGCCAGCAGCGAAGGGTCCAGTAATCAGCCCCAGCATTTT,CASSEGSSNQPQHF
TRBJ1-6,TRBD1,medium-sized,TRBV5-1,TGCGCCAGCAGCTTGACCCTGGCAGGACAGGGGACAAATTCACCCCTCCACTTT,CASSLTLAGQGTNSPLHF
TRBJ1-6,-,many,TRBV3-1,TGTGCCAGCAGCCCTGGACAGCCTTATAATTCACCCCTCCACTTT,CASSPGQPYNSPLHF
TRBJ2-5,TRBD2,medium-sized,TRBV18,TGTGCCAGCTCACCGGGACTAGCCCAAGAGACCCAGTACTTC,CASSPGLAQETQYF
TRBJ2-1,-,-,TRBV2,TGTGCCAGCAGTTTCTACAATGAGCAGTTCTTC,CASSFYNEQFF
TRBJ1-5,TRBD1,many,TRBV28,TGTGCCAGCAGTGGCGGGGGCAGGGGGCCTCAGCCCCAGCATTTT,CASSGGGRGPQPQHF
TRBJ2-7,TRBD2,many,TRBV28,TGTGCCAGCAGTCCCCCCCCGGGACTAGACCCCTACGAGCAGTACTTC,CASSPPPGLDPYEQYF
TRBJ1-4,TRBD1,many,TRBV27,TGTGCCAGCAGTCCCAGAGGGGGCTCAACTAATGAAAAACTGTTTTTT,CASSPRGGSTNEKLFF
TRBJ2-5,TRBD2,few,TRBV5-1,TGCGCCAGCAAGAAGGGAGAAGCGGGAGGGCAAGAGACCCAGTACTTC,CASKKGEAGGQETQYF
TRBJ2-1,-,-,TRBV7-2,TGTGCCAGCAAGGGGGACAATGAGCAGTTCTTC,CASKGDNEQFF
TRBJ2-1,-,many,TRBV7-9,TGTGCCAGCAGCTACTTCCGAGGAGTATACAATGAGCAGTTCTTC,CASSYFRGVYNEQFF
TRBJ2-3,-,medium-sized,TRBV6-5,TGTGCCAGCAGCCCGGATTGGGGTAACACAGATACGCAGTATTTT,CASSPDWGNTDTQYF
TRBJ2-7,-,-,TRBV28,TGTGCCAGCAGGGGGGACACCTACCCCCGTGGGGAGGAGCAGTACTTC,CASRGDTYPRGEEQYF
TRBJ1-2,-,many,TRBV10-3,TGTGCCATCAGTGAGTCCTTGGGAGGGGCATATGGCTACACCTTC,CAISESLGGAYGYTF
TRBJ1-1,-,medium-sized,TRBV6-5,TGTGCCAGCTTGCAGGGAAGGGAAGCTTTCTTT,CASLQGREAFF
TRBJ2-7,TRBD1,many,TRBV3-1,TGTGCCAGCAGCTTCGCCGGGACAGGGTTGGACGAGCAGTACTTC,CASSFAGTGLDEQYF
TRBJ2-1,TRBD1,medium-sized,TRBV29-1,TGCAGCGTTCCGGGACAGGGACACAATGAGCAGTTCTTC,CSVPGQGHNEQFF
TRBJ1-2,-,large,TRBV6-5,TGTGCCAGCAGTTACCAGGACAGCTATGGCTACACCTTC,CASSYQDSYGYTF
TRBJ2-1,TRBD2,medium-sized,TRBV9,TGTGCCAGCAGCCGAGAATTAGCGGGAGTTAGGGGCAATGAGCAGTTCTTC,CASSRELAGVRGNEQFF
TRBJ1-5,TRBD1,large,TRBV18,TGTGCCAGCTCGCTTACAGGGGGAGGTCAGCCCCAGCATTTT,CASSLTGGGQPQHF
TRBJ1-6,-,-,TRBV4-2,TGTGCCAGCAGCAACCTGGGGGGCCGCTCCTATAATTCACCCCTCCACTTT,CASSNLGGRSYNSPLHF
TRBJ1-1,TRBD1,medium-sized,TRBV28,TGTGCCAGCAGTTTGACAGGGAGTGAAGCTTTCTTT,CASSLTGSEAFF
TRBJ1-5,-,medium-sized,TRBV7-2,TGTGCCAGCAGCTTAGGGGGCGGAGGCAATCAGCCCCAGCATTTT,CASSLGGGGNQPQHF
TRBJ1-1,-,medium-sized,TRBV28,TGTGCCAGCAGTTTCCCCTGGAAGGGGCCCACTGAAGCTTTCTTT,CASSFPWKGPTEAFF
TRBJ2-7,-,medium-sized,TRBV10-3,TGTGCCATCAGTGAGTCGAGTTACGAGCAGTACTTC,CAISESSYEQYF
TRBJ2-1,-,medium-sized,TRBV21-1,TGTGCCAGCAGCCCGTTCGGACAGGGATACTACAATGAGCAGTTCTTC,CASSPFGQGYYNEQFF
TRBJ2-5,-,medium-sized,TRBV5-4,TGTGCCAGCAGCTTAACCTCCGCTACAGGTGGAGAGACCCAGTACTTC,CASSLTSATGGETQYF
TRBJ2-2,-,medium-sized,TRBV5-4,TGTGCCAGCAGCTTGGCTTTCCTTGGAACGAACACCGGGGAGCTGTTTTTT,CASSLAFLGTNTGELFF
TRBJ2-7,-,medium-sized,TRBV9,TGTGCCAGCAGCGTAGGGGGAAGTTCCTCCTACGAGCAGTACTTC,CASSVGGSSSYEQYF
TRBJ1-4,-,many,TRBV28,TGTGCCAGTAGGCTAGGGGGGGATGAAAAACTGTTTTTT,CASRLGGDEKLFF
TRBJ2-2,TRBD2,medium-sized,TRBV11-3,TGTGCCAGCAGCGAGCGGGGCTACACCGGGGAGCTGTTTTTT,CASSERGYTGELFF
TRBJ1-5,-,medium-sized,TRBV7-2,TGTGCCAGCAGCTTAAGCCTGTTCGCCCTCAATCAGCCCCAGCATTTT,CASSLSLFALNQPQHF
TRBJ2-7,-,large,TRBV7-9,TGTGCCAGCAGCCAATGGACCCAGAAGGGCGACGAGCAGTACTTC,CASSQWTQKGDEQYF
TRBJ2-3,-,few,TRBV20-1,TGCAGTGCTACCATACTCGGAGATACGCAGTATTTT,CSATILGDTQYF
TRBJ2-3,TRBD2,few,TRBV7-9,TGTGCCAGCAGCTTAACTAGCGGGACAGATACGCAGTATTTT,CASSLTSGTDTQYF
TRBJ1-1,-,large,TRBV5-1,TGCGCCAGCAGCTTGACGGGGGGCGTGGGCACTGAAGCTTTCTTT,CASSLTGGVGTEAFF
TRBJ1-5,-,medium-sized,TRBV5-6,TGTGCCAGCAGCCCGGGGTTGGATCAGCCCCAGCATTTT,CASSPGLDQPQHF
TRBJ2-1,TRBD2,medium-sized,TRBV20-1,TGCAGTGCTAGTGCGACTAGCAGGTACAATGAGCAGTTCTTC,CSASATSRYNEQFF
TRBJ2-7,TRBD2,medium-sized,TRBV28,TGTGCCAGCAGTTTTCCGGCGGGAGGCACCTACGAGCAGTACTTC,CASSFPAGGTYEQYF
TRBJ2-6,-,medium-sized,TRBV12-3/TRBV12-4,TGTGCCAGCGGCACAGGGTCTGGGGCCAACGTCCTGACTTTC,CASGTGSGANVLTF
TRBJ2-1,-,medium-sized,TRBV7-2,TGTGCCAGCAGCTTAGGGCCCGGCAATGAGCAGTTCTTC,CASSLGPGNEQFF
TRBJ1-2,-,medium-sized,TRBV7-2,TGTGCCAGCAGCTTAGCGCGGCAGGGAACCCCAGCTAACTATGGCTACACCTTC,CASSLARQGTPANYGYTF
TRBJ2-2,-,medium-sized,TRBV7-9,TGTGCCAGCAGCTTAGCGACGGCGAACACCGGGGAGCTGTTTTTT,CASSLATANTGELFF
TRBJ1-5,TRBD1,many,TRBV28,TGTGCCAGCAGTTTAACAGGGGGGGGCAATCAGCCCCAGCATTTT,CASSLTGGGNQPQHF
TRBJ2-3,-,once,TRBV20-1,TGCAGTGCCAGATCAGGGCAGGATACGCAGTATTTT,CSARSGQDTQYF
TRBJ2-6,-,medium-sized,TRBV28,TGTGCCAGCAGTCGGTCCTCTGGGGCCAACGTCCTGACTTTC,CASSRSSGANVLTF